The clone carrying this T cell receptor beta chain was picked up many times. The data stem from a study of T cells in Graves' hyperthyroidism and ophthalmopathy. It was RNA transcripts that yielded the amplified TCR beta CDR3 regions. The HTBI set primed first-round TCR CDR3 RT-PCR. TCRdb re-called the multiplex PCR reads through MiXCR, storing one row per CDR3 protein. The table includes about 420,000 distinct CDR3 sequences, around a sixth detected once. This TCR was recovered from a woman between 18 and 29 years old with Graves' hyperthyroidism. The specimen sequenced was blood.

CDR3 nucleotides: TGCAGTGCCCCCCGCCGGGACAGGGGCTACAATGAGCAGTTCTTC. Translated, it gives CSAPRRDRGYNEQFF. The J gene is TRBJ2-1, the V gene TRBV20-1; 10 bases map to TRBD1. Germline trimming cut 6 bases from V and 3 bases from J; bases unmatched to any gene: 8. CDR3 length: 15 amino acids. Germline loops: CDR1 DFQATT, CDR2 SNEGSKA (reference sequence).